This entry lists 32 T cell receptor beta chains sequenced from one sample in a study of blood T cell repertoires in COVID-19. Clones were read by immunoSEQ multiplex PCR, and TCRdb kept only the in-frame ones, dropping some. This sample has some 83,000 clones, with about two thirds found just once. The sample consisted of peripheral blood. These receptors all come from a woman at least 80 years old with acute or convalescent COVID-19.

This clone has a single count. The chain joins TRBV28 to TRBJ2-7, with 8 bases matching TRBD1. The CDR3 is 13 amino acids. Germline assignment: CDR1 MDHEN and CDR2 SYDVKM. Trimming at V came to 7 bases and at J to 3 bases, leaving 5 bases not matched to a gene. This CDR3 is CASTRTGFYEQYF. The CDR3 DNA reads as TGTGCCAGCACCCGGACAGGGTTCTACGAGCAGTACTTC.

V is TRBV27 and J is TRBJ1-1, with a weak D call TRBD1 (6 bases). Trimming pared 3 bases from V and 4 bases from J, leaving 9 bases between. The germline CDR1 and CDR2 sequences are MNHEY and SMNVEV (reference sequence). This CDR3 region has 13 residues. The CDR3: CASSFQGPTEAFF. CDR3 nucleotides: TGTGCCAGCAGTTTTCAGGGGCCCACTGAAGCTTTCTTT.

The V and J genes are TRBV5-5 and TRBJ1-4; tentative D call: TRBD1 (6 bases). The V end lost 0 bases, the J end lost 7 bases, and 19 bases lay between the germline ends. The CDR3 extends over 17 amino acids. The germline V gene encodes CDR1 SGHKS and CDR2 YYEKEE (reference sequence). The CDR3 nucleotides read TGTGCCAGCAGCTTGGCCACCGCGGGGAGGGGGAGTGAAAAACTGTTTTTT. Translating gives CASSLATAGRGSEKLFF. Complete variable domain (other parts from reference TRBV5-5 and TRBJ1-4): DAGVTQSPTHLIKTRGQQVTLRCSPISGHKSVSWYQQVLGQGPQFIFQYYEKEERGRGNFPDRFSARQFPNYSSELNVNALLLGDSALYLCASSLATAGRGSEKLFFGSGTQLSVL.

The chain carries TRBV9 and TRBJ1-5, with 7 bases aligning to TRBD1. V was clipped by 0 bases and J by 3 bases; unmatched bases: 6. Germline lookup yields CDR1 SGDLS and CDR2 YYNGEE. This CDR3 has 16 residues. CDR3 region: CASSVGQGEANQPQHF. The CDR3 nucleotides read TGTGCCAGCAGCGTAGGACAGGGTGAAGCCAATCAGCCCCAGCATTTT.

The V and J genes are TRBV7-2 and TRBJ2-3, with D tentatively TRBD2 (6 bases). Trimming cost V 1 base and J 1 base, with 9 bases left between them. This CDR3 has 15 amino acids. The V gene's germline CDR1 is SGHTA and CDR2 FQGNSA. CDR3 DNA sequence: TGTGCCAGCAGCTTAGGGACTATACGCACAGATACGCAGTATTTT. It specifies CASSLGTIRTDTQYF.

This clone has only a few counts. The rearrangement joins TRBV4-3 to TRBJ2-7, with D tentatively TRBD2 (7 bases). Germline loops: CDR1 LGHNA, CDR2 YSLEER. This CDR3 has 17 residues. V was pared by 1 base and J by 1 base, with 17 bases between. The CDR3 DNA reads as TGCGCCAGCAGCCAAGCCGTGGGAGGGGGGGCTTCCTACGAGCAGTACTTC. Translating gives CASSQAVGGGASYEQYF.

The chain has TRBV9 and TRBJ2-1, with 7 positions matching TRBD1. The CDR3 consists of 15 residues. Germline-derived CDR1 and CDR2 are SGDLS and YYNGEE. Unmatched junction bases numbered 10, after V lost 3 bases and J lost 7 bases. CDR3 residues: CASSGSGGSWNEQFF. CDR3 DNA: TGTGCCAGCAGCGGTTCAGGGGGTTCGTGGAATGAGCAGTTCTTC.

This chain joins TRBV22-1 and TRBJ1-5; the listed D gene, TRBD1, was not tested against the DNA. TRBV22-1 is shown as a pseudogene. The CDR3 loop spans 16 amino acids. Here the CDR3 reads CPGSEAGGESNQPQHF. CDR3 nucleotide sequence: TGTCCTGGGAGCGAGGCAGGGGGCGAGAGCAATCAGCCCCAGCATTTT.

In its sample, this clone was seen a few times. Other DNA sequences in this sample translate to the same CDR3. The V and J genes are TRBV5-1 and TRBJ2-3; 13 positions agree with TRBD2. CDR3 size: 16 residues. The germline CDR1 and CDR2 sequences are SGHRS and YFSETQ. Trimming removed 0 bases from V and 4 bases from J; junction bases left unmatched: 2. The CDR3 bases are TGCGCCAGCAGCTTGGGACTAGCGGGGGGAGCAGATACGCAGTATTTT. Translated: CASSLGLAGGADTQYF.

This clone came up a few times. Other DNA sequences in this sample translate to the same CDR3. The V call is TRBV5-4, the J call TRBJ1-2, with a weak D call TRBD1 (5 bases). CDR1 and CDR2 from the germline V gene are SGHNT and YYREEE (reference sequence). The germline V and J ends were trimmed by 4 bases and 3 bases, with 13 bases remaining between them. This CDR3 comprises 14 residues. Here the CDR3 DNA reads TGTGCCAGCAGCCTCGTCCAGGGCGACTATGGCTACACCTTC. Encoded protein: CASSLVQGDYGYTF. Full variable domain (remainder filled in from reference TRBV5-4 and TRBJ1-2): ETGVTQSPTHLIKTRGQQVTLRCSSQSGHNTVSWYQQALGQGPQFIFQYYREEENGRGNFPPRFSGLQFPNYSSELNVNALELDDSALYLCASSLVQGDYGYTFGSGTRLTVV.

This rearrangement joins TRBV2 to TRBJ1-6; D call uncertain. The V and J ends lost 2 bases and 5 bases respectively, with 10 bases between them. Germline assignment: CDR1 SNHLY and CDR2 FYNNEI. The CDR3 runs 15 residues. CDR3 protein: CASSERLGDNSPLHF. CDR3 DNA: TGTGCCAGCAGTGAAAGACTCGGGGATAATTCACCCCTCCACTTT.

The V call is TRBV27, the J call TRBJ1-4, with D maybe TRBD1 (5 bases). Germline V gene sequence: CDR1 MNHEY, CDR2 SMNVEV (reference sequence). The CDR3 spans 14 residues. The V and J ends lost 6 bases and 1 base respectively, with 9 bases between them. CDR3 sequence reads: CASRYGGTNEKLFF. The CDR3 coding sequence is TGTGCCAGCAGATACGGGGGAACTAATGAAAAACTGTTTTTT.

This chain links TRBV7-8 with TRBJ1-3; 8 bases line up with TRBD1. CDR1 and CDR2 (germline): SGHVS, FQNEAQ. This CDR3 region has 19 residues. V shed 6 bases and J 0 bases; nucleotides not matched to a gene: 16. Written as DNA, the CDR3 is TGTGCCAGCAGTACTCCAATCCCGGGACAGGCTTTCTCTGGAAACACCATATATTTT. It specifies CASSTPIPGQAFSGNTIYF.

This rearrangement joins TRBV6-5 to TRBJ1-2; 9 bases match TRBD1. In germline, CDR1 is MNHEY, CDR2 SVGAGI. The V and J ends lost 3 bases and 4 bases, in that order; junction bases with no gene match: 6. CDR3 length: 15 residues. In DNA form, the CDR3 reads TGTGCCAGCAGTTATTGGGGACAGGGCCCCTATGGCTACACCTTC. This encodes CASSYWGQGPYGYTF.

This chain uses TRBV18 with TRBJ1-5, with TRBD1 identical over 12 bases. The germline V gene has CDR1 KGHSH and CDR2 LQKENI. Germline trimming cut 6 bases from V and 7 bases from J; bases unmatched to any gene: 4. The CDR3 has 14 amino acids. The CDR3 protein is CASSPGTGGQPQHF. Here the CDR3 DNA reads TGTGCCAGCTCTCCCGGGACAGGGGGCCAGCCCCAGCATTTT.

The gene calls are TRBV7-3 and TRBJ2-1; 12 bases agree with TRBD2. The CDR3 has 16 amino acids. Germline values: CDR1 SGHTA, CDR2 FQGTGA. V shed 0 bases and J 7 bases; nucleotides not matched to a gene: 4. CDR3 region: CASSLTLAGGQNEQFF. In DNA form, the CDR3 reads TGTGCCAGCAGCTTAACCCTAGCGGGGGGGCAGAATGAGCAGTTCTTC.

This clone has only a few counts. This chain connects TRBV7-9 to TRBJ1-2, with D possibly being TRBD1 (6 bases). The ends were cut back, 0 bases at V and 8 bases at J, with 19 bases in the middle. The CDR3 loop spans 16 amino acids. CDR1 is SEHNR, CDR2 FQNEAQ, per germline (reference sequence). The CDR3 is CASSLARPGAQGGYTF. In nucleotides, the CDR3 is TGTGCCAGCAGCTTAGCGCGTCCAGGGGCGCAGGGGGGCTACACCTTC.

J is TRBJ2-7 and V is TRBV25-1; 7 bases match TRBD1. The V gene's germline CDR1 is MGHDK and CDR2 SYGVNS. The J segment lost 7 bases and the V segment lost 3 bases, leaving 12 bases of the junction unmatched. The CDR3 consists of 15 residues. CDR3 loop: CASSDLTGTEREQYF. DNA of the CDR3: TGTGCCAGCAGTGATCTTACCGGGACAGAACGGGAGCAGTACTTC.

V and J are TRBV6-1 and TRBJ1-2; 10 bases align to TRBD1. Looked up from germline, CDR1 is MNHNS and CDR2 is SASEGT. This CDR3 is built from 14 residues. Trimming removed 2 bases from V and 4 bases from J; junction bases left unmatched: 1. The CDR3 sequence is CASSERTGGYGYTF. In DNA, the CDR3 is TGTGCCAGCAGTGAAAGGACAGGGGGCTATGGCTACACCTTC.

On this clone: Germline and junction disagree at one end, which may indicate a read error. The genes are TRBV7-7 and TRBJ2-5; 8 nucleotides agree with TRBD1. This CDR3 has 15 amino acids. The germline CDR1 and CDR2 sequences are SSHAT and FNYEAQ (reference sequence). The CDR3 nucleotides are TGTGCTAGCAGCTCCGGACAGGGCCCTCAAGAGACCCAGTACTTC. Protein sequence: CASSSGQGPQETQYF.

The V gene is TRBV6-4, the J gene TRBJ1-1; no reliable D call. V shed 3 bases and J shed 1 base, with 6 bases lying between them. The germline gives CDR1 MRHNA, CDR2 SNTAGT. The CDR3 totals 13 residues. This CDR3 is CASSESSNTEAFF. The CDR3 DNA reads TGTGCCAGCAGTGAAAGCTCGAACACTGAAGCTTTCTTT.

In DNA form, the CDR3 reads TGCGCCAGCAGCCAGGCTCCCGTCAGGGCCGGGGGCTATGGCTACACCTTC. It is translated as CASSQAPVRAGGYGYTF. This chain connects TRBV4-1 to TRBJ1-2; a possible D gene is TRBD1 (5 bases). From germline, CDR1 is MGHRA and CDR2 YSYEKL. This CDR3 contains 17 residues. The V end lost 3 bases, the J end lost 4 bases, and 21 bases lay between the germline ends.

This chain uses TRBV15 with TRBJ1-5; a weak D match, TRBD1 (6 bases). V was clipped by 3 bases and J by 3 bases, with 15 bases between them. CDR3 length: 16 amino acids. Germline loops: CDR1 LNHNV, CDR2 YYDKDF (reference sequence). DNA for the CDR3: TGTGCCACCAGCAGGAAGGACAGCGTTATCAATCAGCCCCAGCATTTT. Protein sequence: CATSRKDSVINQPQHF.

CDR3: CASSLALAGGPYNEQFF. As DNA, the CDR3 is TGCGCCAGCAGCTTGGCTTTGGCGGGGGGACCCTACAATGAGCAGTTCTTC. The chain uses TRBV5-1 and TRBJ2-1, with 8 bases that match TRBD2. V trimming: 0 bases; J trimming: 2 bases; junction bases outside the gene matches: 7. This CDR3 spans 17 amino acids. The germline CDR1 and CDR2 sequences are SGHRS and YFSETQ.

Written as DNA, the CDR3 is TGTGCCAGCCGAAGGGGGGGGCTGAGGGTGAACACTGAAGCTTTCTTT. This encodes CASRRGGLRVNTEAFF. The V and J genes are TRBV28 and TRBJ1-1, with a tentative D call TRBD1 (6 bases). Germline-derived CDR1 and CDR2 are MDHEN and SYDVKM. This CDR3 region has 16 residues. V was clipped by 8 bases and J by 0 bases, with 19 bases between them.

V is TRBV6-2 or TRBV6-3 and J is TRBJ2-1, with D perhaps matching TRBD2 (6 bases). CDR3 length: 17 residues. Trimming cost V 3 bases and J 6 bases, with 21 bases left between them. The germline CDR1 and CDR2 sequences are MNHEY and SVGEGT. The CDR3 loop reads CASSYGLTGLPTNEQFF. In nucleotides, the CDR3 is TGTGCCAGCAGTTATGGTCTAACGGGACTGCCGACCAATGAGCAGTTCTTC.

V gene TRBV5-1 combines with J gene TRBJ2-2; 10 bases line up with TRBD2. Germline CDR1 is SGHRS and CDR2 is YFSETQ. This CDR3 has 14 residues. With 3 bases clipped from V and 6 bases from J, the junction kept 2 bases outside the gene matches. DNA of the CDR3: TGCGCCAGCAGCTGGCTAGCGGGGGCCGGGGAGCTGTTTTTT. Residues: CASSWLAGAGELFF. Looking up the rest from reference TRBV5-1 and TRBJ2-2 gives the full variable domain: KAGVTQTPRYLIKTRGQQVTLSCSPISGHRSVSWYQQTPGQGLQFLFEYFSETQRNKGNFPGRFSGRQFSNSRSEMNVSTLELGDSALYLCASSWLAGAGELFFGEGSRLTVL.

This CDR3 is CASAVGGVEGETQYF. In DNA, the CDR3 is TGTGCCAGCGCCGTCGGGGGGGTCGAGGGAGAGACCCAGTACTTC. This rearrangement joins TRBV11-2 to TRBJ2-5, with 8 bases that match TRBD2. Germline loops: CDR1 SGHAT, CDR2 FQNNGV. The CDR3 sequence is 15 residues long. The V gene end was trimmed by 8 bases and the J gene end by 4 bases; junction bases not matched to a gene: 12.

The chain employs TRBV2 and TRBJ1-1; no reliable D call. This CDR3 has 16 residues. The germline gives CDR1 SNHLY, CDR2 FYNNEI. V gave up 4 bases and J gave up 1 base, with 16 bases separating them. The CDR3 loop is CASSADGHYRNTEAFF. For the CDR3, the DNA is TGTGCCAGCAGTGCTGATGGGCATTACAGGAACACTGAAGCTTTCTTT.

V and J are TRBV28 and TRBJ2-3, with D possibly being TRBD2 (5 bases). The ends were cut back, 4 bases at V and 4 bases at J, with 15 bases in the middle. This CDR3 region has 15 residues. Germline V lookup: CDR1 MDHEN, CDR2 SYDVKM. The CDR3 loop is CASSYLDPGSDTQYF. As DNA, the CDR3 is TGTGCCAGCAGTTACTTGGACCCGGGGTCAGATACGCAGTATTTT.

The rearrangement uses TRBV7-9 and TRBJ1-1; 8 bases fit TRBD1. J gave up 3 bases and V 7 bases, and 19 bases lay outside the gene matches. The germline CDR1 and CDR2 sequences are SEHNR and FQNEAQ (reference sequence). CDR3 length: 18 amino acids. This CDR3 is CASTSEWTLQGADTEAFF. CDR3 DNA sequence: TGTGCCAGCACCTCTGAATGGACACTGCAGGGGGCGGACACTGAAGCTTTCTTT.

This clone was seen more than once but under ten times. V is TRBV30 and J is TRBJ1-1; D is possibly TRBD1 (5 bases). CDR3 length: 12 amino acids. CDR1 is GTSNPN, CDR2 SVGIG, per germline (reference sequence). V was pared by 4 bases and J by 4 bases, with 10 bases between. The CDR3: CAWTGRFTEAFF. In DNA, the CDR3 is TGTGCCTGGACAGGGAGGTTCACTGAAGCTTTCTTT.